A selection of T cell receptor beta chains follows, all from one sample in a study of siplizumab effects on memory and regulatory T cells. The assay was immunoSEQ multiplex PCR, and TCRdb's table has in-frame clones only and misses some. Of 100,000 or so clones in the sample, more than 90% were seen once. The sample was CD4+ T cells sorted from blood. These receptors came from a human donor in good health. CDR3s include the opening cysteine and the closing phenylalanine or tryptophan. The order of the fields is V gene, clone size, D gene, J gene, CDR3 protein, CDR3 DNA. D genes are given only for firm matches. Clone size is stated in some rows and not others, as once, few, many or a class when expanded.

TRBV5-5,-,-,TRBJ2-1,CASRPPAIIYNEQFF,TGTGCCAGCAGGCCTCCCGCCATAATATACAATGAGCAGTTCTTC
TRBV4-1,-,-,TRBJ1-6,CASSQERVGGSPLHF,TGCGCCAGCAGCCAAGAGAGGGTGGGAGGTTCACCCCTCCACTTT
TRBV7-2,-,-,TRBJ2-2,CASSQTGTVNTGELFF,TGTGCCAGCAGCCAAACCGGGACGGTGAACACCGGGGAGCTGTTTTTT
TRBV7-2,once,TRBD2,TRBJ2-3,CASSSTSLRTDTQYF,TGTGCCAGCAGCTCGACTAGCTTGAGGACAGATACGCAGTATTTT
TRBV2,once,TRBD2,TRBJ2-7,CASTPQWGGEQYF,TGTGCCAGCACCCCGCAGTGGGGGGGAGAGCAGTACTTC
TRBV7-9,-,-,TRBJ2-5,CASSLENSRRETQYF,TGTGCCAGCAGCTTAGAGAACAGCCGCCGGGAGACCCAGTACTTC
TRBV10-3,once,-,TRBJ1-2,CAISGETIYGYTF,TGTGCCATCAGCGGGGAGACAATCTATGGCTACACCTTC
TRBV27,-,-,TRBJ2-1,CASRTGWGGKSPNEQFF,TGTGCCAGCAGAACAGGGTGGGGGGGAAAAAGCCCCAATGAGCAGTTCTTC
TRBV7-2,-,TRBD2,TRBJ2-5,CASTRGTSGGAPETQYF,TGTGCCAGCACCCGTGGGACTAGCGGGGGGGCCCCGGAGACCCAGTACTTC
TRBV14,few,TRBD1,TRBJ1-2,CASSLWTGYGYTF,TGTGCCAGCAGCCTTTGGACAGGGTATGGCTACACCTTC
TRBV9,-,-,TRBJ2-3,CASSVGAGPPSDTQYF,TGTGCCAGCAGCGTAGGGGCGGGGCCCCCCTCAGATACGCAGTATTTT
TRBV21-1,-,-,TRBJ2-5,CASSKLGPARETQYF,TGTGCCAGCAGCAAGCTTGGGCCTGCAAGGGAGACCCAGTACTTC
TRBV6-1,few,TRBD1,TRBJ1-2,CASRTYRGPLGGYTF,TGTGCCAGCAGGACATACAGGGGCCCCTTGGGGGGCTACACCTTC
TRBV9,-,-,TRBJ1-6,CASSPSRARTRDSPLHF,TGTGCCAGCAGCCCCTCCAGGGCAAGGACAAGGGATTCACCCCTCCACTTT
TRBV18,few,-,TRBJ1-1,CASSPPTGTNTEAFF,TGTGCCAGCTCACCACCCACAGGGACGAACACTGAAGCTTTCTTT
TRBV6-5,-,-,TRBJ1-3,CASSYNTAVSGNTIYF,TGTGCCAGCAGTTACAACACGGCGGTGTCCGGAAACACCATATATTTT
TRBV4-1,-,TRBD1,TRBJ2-2,CASSQARDRRSNTGELFF,TGCGCCAGCAGCCAAGCCCGGGACAGGAGATCGAACACCGGGGAGCTGTTTTTT
TRBV9,-,-,TRBJ2-3,CASSARGRGTDTQYF,TGTGCCAGCAGCGCCCGGGGGCGGGGCACAGATACGCAGTATTTT
TRBV7-2,-,-,TRBJ2-1,CASSHGVQREQFF,TGTGCCAGCAGCCATGGGGTCCAACGTGAGCAGTTCTTC
TRBV18,-,-,TRBJ1-5,CASSPQGIGNQPQHF,TGTGCCAGCTCGCCTCAGGGGATCGGCAATCAGCCCCAGCATTTT
TRBV6-1,-,-,TRBJ1-4,CASSEVREPEKLFF,TGTGCCAGCAGTGAAGTACGGGAACCGGAAAAACTGTTTTTT
TRBV30,-,-,TRBJ2-2,CAWSVRPGIAGELFF,TGTGCCTGGAGTGTACGTCCGGGAATTGCCGGGGAGCTGTTTTTT
TRBV27,-,-,TRBJ2-7,CASGKTPYEQYF,TGTGCCAGCGGGAAGACCCCCTACGAGCAGTACTTC
TRBV19,-,TRBD1,TRBJ2-7,CASSIKGAGGTYEQYF,TGTGCCAGTAGTATCAAAGGGGCAGGGGGTACCTACGAGCAGTACTTC
TRBV2,once,TRBD2,TRBJ2-1,CASSEWGTSANEQFF,TGTGCCAGCAGTGAATGGGGGACTAGTGCCAATGAGCAGTTCTTC
TRBV28,-,TRBD2,TRBJ2-1,CASSRGGQTYNEQFF,TGTGCCAGCAGCCGGGGGGGCCAAACCTACAATGAGCAGTTCTTC
TRBV4-2,-,-,TRBJ1-1,CASSQDQGTGTEAFF,TGTGCCAGCAGCCAAGATCAGGGTACGGGCACTGAAGCTTTCTTT
TRBV19,-,TRBD1,TRBJ2-3,CATRQGVTDTQYF,TGTGCCACCCGGCAGGGGGTAACAGATACGCAGTATTTT
TRBV9,-,-,TRBJ2-1,CASSVDQGLHREQFF,TGTGCCAGCAGCGTCGACCAAGGTTTACATCGTGAGCAGTTCTTC
TRBV5-4,-,-,TRBJ2-1,CASSLAGVYNEQFF,TGTGCCAGCAGCTTGGCCGGGGTCTACAATGAGCAGTTCTTC
TRBV6-6,-,-,TRBJ1-1,CASSYSMGGPNTEAFF,TGTGCCAGCAGTTACTCGATGGGGGGCCCGAACACTGAAGCTTTCTTT
TRBV5-4,-,-,TRBJ2-6,CASSLGFSGANVLTF,TGTGCCAGCAGCTTGGGCTTCTCTGGGGCCAACGTCCTGACTTTC